Shown below are 11 T cell receptor beta chains from a single sample sequenced in a study of T cells in Graves' hyperthyroidism and ophthalmopathy. The source material, RNA transcripts, was used to amplify TCR beta CDR3 regions. The HTBI primer set drove a first-round RT-PCR of the TCR CDR3. In TCRdb, the multiplex PCR reads were re-called with MiXCR into one record per CDR3 protein. The top ten hold 8.2% of the sample, which has hundreds of thousands of distinct CDR3 sequences, approximately 44% seen once. The sample taken for sequencing was peripheral blood or thyroid tissue (not recorded which). These receptors came from a woman between 18 and 29 years old with Graves' hyperthyroidism.

The V gene is TRBV7-9, the J gene TRBJ2-7; tentatively, D is TRBD1 (6 bases). The CDR3 is 13 amino acids. The V end lost 1 base, the J end lost 7 bases, and 11 bases lay between the germline ends. Germline-derived CDR1 and CDR2 are SEHNR and FQNEAQ (reference sequence). The CDR3 DNA reads TGTGCCAGCAGCTTAGTGGGGGCTCAGGAGCAGTACTTC. Amino acids: CASSLVGAQEQYF.

V and J are TRBV7-9 and TRBJ2-7, with TRBD2 as a possible D gene (6 bases). Germline loops: CDR1 SEHNR, CDR2 FQNEAQ (reference sequence). This CDR3 region has 15 residues. V was clipped by 1 base and J by 4 bases, with 14 bases between them. CDR3 bases: TGTGCCAGCAGCTTAGGGACAAGGGGAGGTTACGAGCAGTACTTC. It specifies CASSLGTRGGYEQYF.

This clonotype appeared a few times. The genes are TRBV7-2 and TRBJ1-2; the D gene is possibly TRBD1 (6 bases). There are 15 residues in the CDR3. Germline loops: CDR1 SGHTA, CDR2 FQGNSA. V shed 5 bases and J shed 4 bases, with 17 bases lying between them. CDR3 coding DNA: TGTGCCAGCAGCCCTGGGGGGGGCAGGGCCTATGGCTACACCTTC. It codes for CASSPGGGRAYGYTF.

V usage is TRBV29-1 and J usage is TRBJ1-2; D unclear. Trimming took 1 base from V and 7 from J, leaving 7 bases between them. The germline gives CDR1 SQVTM, CDR2 ANQGSEA. The CDR3 sequence is 11 residues long. The CDR3 sequence: CSVEGVGGYTF. The CDR3 region has the DNA TGCAGCGTTGAAGGGGTGGGTGGCTACACCTTC.

The chain couples TRBV12-5 to TRBJ2-7; possible D gene TRBD1, 6 bases. Germline assignment: CDR1 LGHNT and CDR2 FRNRAP. V was shortened by 2 bases and J by 6 bases, with 8 bases between the two germline ends. This CDR3 region has 12 residues. For the CDR3, the DNA is TGTGCTAGTGGTTTGTACAGGGTCGAGCAGTACTTC. Its translation: CASGLYRVEQYF.

This chain uses TRBV12-3 or TRBV12-4 with TRBJ1-1, with 9 bases identical to TRBD1. The ends lost 5 bases at V and 4 bases at J; junction bases unmatched: 5. This CDR3 comprises 14 residues. The CDR3, as DNA: TGTGCCAGCAGTCACCGGACAGGGGCCACTGAAGCTTTCTTT. This translates into CASSHRTGATEAFF.

This sequence joins TRBV6-1 and TRBJ2-7, with D perhaps matching TRBD2 (6 bases). The V end was cut by 7 bases, the J end by 6 bases, with 16 bases between. The V gene's germline CDR1 is MNHNS and CDR2 SASEGT. This CDR3 has 13 residues. The chain's CDR3 is CASMTTGATEQYF. The CDR3 nucleotides are TGTGCCAGCATGACAACGGGAGCGACCGAGCAGTACTTC.

This clonotype was counted between two and nine times. This chain links TRBV20-1 with TRBJ2-7; 11 nucleotides align to TRBD2. In germline, CDR1 is DFQATT, CDR2 SNEGSKA (reference sequence). The CDR3 has 15 amino acids. V was pared by 4 bases and J by 2 bases, with 7 bases of the junction left unmatched. CDR3 nucleotide sequence: TGCAGTGCTAAGTCTAGCGGGAGGCCGCCCTACGAGCAGTACTTC. It specifies CSAKSSGRPPYEQYF.

A single count supports this clonotype. V gene TRBV14 combines with J gene TRBJ2-2, with 9 bases lining up with TRBD1. CDR1 is SGHDN, CDR2 FVKESK, per germline. The CDR3 spans 17 residues. V gave up 5 bases and J gave up 4 bases; unmatched junction bases: 11. CDR3 sequence: CASSLRGGTGTTGELFF. The CDR3 DNA sequence: TGTGCCAGCAGCTTAAGGGGGGGGACAGGGACCACCGGGGAGCTGTTTTTT.

Of note for this clonotype: The CDR3 carries no conserved terminal phenylalanine or tryptophan, so it likely arises from a read error. This chain uses TRBV5-1 with TRBJ1-1; 7 bases are a match to TRBD1. CDR1 and CDR2 (germline): SGHRS, YFSETQ. Trimming cost V 4 bases and J 5 bases; bases outside gene matches: 8. CDR3 length equals 14 residues. The CDR3 protein is CASSAMTGQTEAFS. CDR3 nucleotide sequence: TGCGCCAGCAGCGCCATGACAGGGCAAACTGAAGCTTTCTCT.

This clonotype turned up a few times. V gene TRBV7-2 combines with J gene TRBJ1-4; maybe TRBD1 (5 bases). Trimming cost V 5 bases and J 8 bases, with 18 bases left between them. CDR1 is SGHTA, CDR2 FQGNSA, per germline. There are 15 residues in the CDR3. CDR3 coding DNA: TGTGCCAGCAGCCCGGAGGGCAGGACAAGCGAAAAACTGTTTTTT. As protein: CASSPEGRTSEKLFF. Full variable domain (rest looked up from reference TRBV7-2 and TRBJ1-4): GAGVSQSPSNKVTEKGKDVELRCDPISGHTALYWYRQSLGQGLEFLIYFQGNSAPDKSGLPSDRFSAERTGGSVSTLTIQRTQQEDSAVYLCASSPEGRTSEKLFFGSGTQLSVL.